This T cell receptor beta chain derives from a study of shared clonotypes between healthy human individuals. Overall study context: Each donor's CD8 memory used one plate, CD8 naive two, each CD4 subset three. General study points: Relative to memory subsets, naive subsets generally showed larger estimated richness.

Per germline, CDR1 MNHEY and CDR2 SMNVEV (reference sequence). CDR3 length: 13 residues. The ends lost 6 bases at V and 1 base at J; junction bases unmatched: 1. The sample holds a few counts of this clone. Its matching antigen is unknown. Some clones are missing from TCRdb's copy, which holds only in-frame ones; the method was immunoSEQ multiplex PCR. In the table there are about 2.4 million clones, around 90% of which are singletons. This chain connects TRBV27 to TRBJ2-3, with TRBD2 matching over 7 bases. The sample comprised naive CD4+ T cells sorted from blood. The subset was: CD45RA+ positively selected. This TCR was recovered from a man between 18 and 29 years old in good health. The CDR3 bases are TGTGCCAGCAGACGGGGGGGCACAGATACGCAGTATTTT. Its translation: CASRRGGTDTQYF.